The rows below give T cell receptor beta chains drawn from one sample of a study of T cells in Graves' hyperthyroidism and ophthalmopathy. TCRdb analysed the multiplex PCR reads with MiXCR anew, one entry per CDR3 protein. The repertoire has roughly 600,000 distinct CDR3 sequences, around 15% of them found once; the top ten carry around an eighth. Material for sequencing was blood. The receptors were sampled from a woman between 45 and 65 years old with Graves' ophthalmopathy. Both conserved end residues are trimmed from each CDR3.

>TRBV27|TRBJ2-1
ASSSDTGLLIGEQF
>TRBV6-1|TRBJ2-7
ASSGTPNFYEQY
>TRBV27|TRBJ1-6
ASSFGTDSPLH
>TRBV7-6|TRBJ2-7
ASNQPGYEQY
>TRBV7-9|TRBJ1-4
ASSLWGNEKLF
>TRBV5-1|TRBJ2-2
ASSEGPANTGELF
>TRBV29-1|TRBJ2-5
SVGDRREGETQY
>TRBV18|TRBJ2-5
ASSRDREETQY
>TRBV18|TRBJ1-1
ASSPRQSTTNTEAF
>TRBV3-1|TRBJ1-3
ASSQEERVDPGNTIY
>TRBV29-1|TRBJ1-3
SALISTSGNTIY
>TRBV7-8|TRBJ1-6
ASSPGTGGSPLH
>TRBV10-3|TRBJ1-1
AITDQRQTNTEAF
>TRBV27|TRBJ2-1
ASSTTRTGRYEQF
>TRBV9|TRBJ2-5
ASSERQGGETQY
>TRBV19|TRBJ2-1
ASSIRGSSGSSSTYNEQF
>TRBV13|TRBJ2-1
ASSFLNSGSYNEQF
>TRBV5-1|TRBJ2-7
ASSLVGSTGLAGAEQY
>TRBV24-1|TRBJ2-1
ATSDQAGGSYNEQF
>TRBV19|TRBJ2-1
ASSVGLAGVGTYNEQF
>TRBV24-1|TRBJ2-1
ATSDWGKTSGVGNEQF
>TRBV7-2|TRBJ2-4
ASSSRGLADRKNIQY
>TRBV3-1|TRBJ1-2
ASSQSFGGQENYGYT
>TRBV10-2|TRBJ2-1
ASSEAIAGLYNEQF
>TRBV2|TRBJ1-4
ASDQTATNEKLF
>TRBV29-1|TRBJ2-4
SVVGLSPKNIQY
>TRBV2|TRBJ2-2
ASRVLVPGELF
>TRBV5-1|TRBJ2-7
ASSLTSGETYEQY
>TRBV7-2|TRBJ2-2
ASSDQGAGGELF
>TRBV6-1|TRBJ2-7
ASSERGMGSGSFYEQY
>TRBV27|TRBJ1-1
ASSFPIPGQGWMNTEAF
>TRBV6-2/TRBV6-3|TRBJ2-1
ASRDRTSRNEQF
>TRBV14|TRBJ2-7
ASSQLAGPLYEQY
>TRBV7-9|TRBJ2-1
ASNLAGGTYNEQL
>TRBV7-2|TRBJ2-1
ASSPPSRNEQF
>TRBV7-2|TRBJ1-2
ASSLDGGRRDGYT
>TRBV19|TRBJ1-5
ASNEDRGHGQPQH
>TRBV7-6|TRBJ2-2
ASSLILAGDTNTGELF
>TRBV6-1|TRBJ2-1
ASSDPFSASGIYNEQF
>TRBV11-2|TRBJ2-7
ASSLFGWGEQY
>TRBV7-9|TRBJ2-1
ASSSPPGAGAYNEQF
>TRBV30|TRBJ1-5
AWGQANQPQH
>TRBV28|TRBJ1-2
ASSLLGALGYT